These T cell receptor beta chains were read from a single sample in a study of identical twins. TCRdb fed the 5' RACE reads into MiXCR, producing one record per CDR3 protein. Found here are 1,800,000 or so distinct CDR3 sequences, around a third of them singletons; the top ten hold approximately 0.29%. The sequenced sample was cord blood. These receptors were obtained from a newborn girl in good health. CDR3s include the opening cysteine and the closing phenylalanine or tryptophan. Each record gives: CDR3 protein, D gene, V gene. The D gene is left open where the match is weak.

CDR3aa: CSAREDLAGRSSYEQYF
d_gene: TRBD2
v_gene: TRBV20-1

CDR3aa: CASTVATGYYEQYF
d_gene: -
v_gene: TRBV28

CDR3aa: CSAPSLTTSGKAYNEQFF
d_gene: TRBD2
v_gene: TRBV20-1

CDR3aa: CASSEGTSSYNERFF
d_gene: -
v_gene: TRBV5-1

CDR3aa: CASSDYPTYEQYF
d_gene: -
v_gene: TRBV6-1

CDR3aa: CASSGHRVPNYGYTF
d_gene: -
v_gene: TRBV7-2

CDR3aa: CASSRRAAQETQYF
d_gene: -
v_gene: TRBV3-1

CDR3aa: CSVDPGRGQPQHF
d_gene: -
v_gene: TRBV29-1

CDR3aa: CASSHRGHYGYTF
d_gene: -
v_gene: TRBV4-2

CDR3aa: CSAREGGVGQFF
d_gene: -
v_gene: TRBV20-1

CDR3aa: CASTGPNQPQHF
d_gene: -
v_gene: TRBV12-3/TRBV12-4

CDR3aa: CSARVRAELAYNEQYF
d_gene: -
v_gene: TRBV20-1

CDR3aa: CASSLAPGHPYSGNTIYF
d_gene: -
v_gene: TRBV7-6

CDR3aa: CAISEGAGDDPYEQYF
d_gene: TRBD2
v_gene: TRBV10-3

CDR3aa: CAWSVLGHVNEKLFF
d_gene: -
v_gene: TRBV30

CDR3aa: CSAGRSRLVAYNEQFF
d_gene: -
v_gene: TRBV20-1